A single sample is the source of the 22 T cell receptor beta chains below, sequenced in a study of monozygotic twins with inflammatory bowel disease. From the 5' RACE reads, TCRdb lists one entry per CDR3 protein and no DNA. The repertoire table contains approximately 380,000 distinct CDR3 sequences. Sequencing input: blood. These receptors were taken from a human donor with ulcerative colitis or Crohn's disease, or a healthy co-twin of an affected twin (not recorded which).

This chain links TRBV3-1 with TRBJ2-7. This CDR3 has 15 residues. From germline, CDR1 is LGHDT and CDR2 YNNKEL (reference sequence). CDR3 region: CASSANGRGSYEQYF.

The chain employs TRBV6-5 and TRBJ2-7. The CDR3 is made up of 16 amino acids. From germline, CDR1 is MNHEY and CDR2 SVGAGI. CDR3 protein: CASSYSGRLFSYEQYF.

This chain links TRBV12-3 or TRBV12-4 with TRBJ2-6. The CDR3 totals 13 residues. The CDR3: CASRESGANVLTF.

The rearrangement links TRBV18 to TRBJ2-5. Germline CDR1 is KGHSH and CDR2 is LQKENI. This CDR3 spans 13 amino acids. The CDR3 loop reads CASSPGEQETQYF.

The chain links TRBV4-1 to TRBJ1-1; as DNA is missing, the TRBD1 call by TCRdb cannot be tested. This CDR3 has 17 amino acids. The germline gives CDR1 MGHRA, CDR2 YSYEKL. This CDR3 is CASSRLRVGYPDTEAFF.

V is TRBV20-1 and J is TRBJ2-3; without DNA, the TCRdb call of TRBD1 cannot be checked. CDR1 and CDR2 from the germline V gene are DFQATT and SNEGSKA (reference sequence). The CDR3 spans 12 residues. CDR3 loop: CSAAVGAEYQYF.

This sequence joins TRBV20-1 and TRBJ2-3; TCRdb gives TRBD1 as the D gene, but with no DNA this cannot be confirmed. Per the germline V gene, CDR1 is DFQATT and CDR2 is SNEGSKA (reference sequence). The CDR3 contains 15 residues. The CDR3 spells CSARDLDREPDTQYF.

J is TRBJ2-1 and V is TRBV5-1; the D call of TRBD2 rests on TCRdb alone, since no DNA is present to check it. CDR3 length: 14 residues. Germline values: CDR1 SGHRS, CDR2 YFSETQ. This CDR3 reads CASSREAGRNEQFF.

V gene TRBV7-9 combines with J gene TRBJ2-1. Germline V gene data show CDR1 as SEHNR and CDR2 as FQNEAQ (reference sequence). The CDR3 totals 12 residues. The CDR3 is CASSSRWDEQFF.

V gene TRBV20-1 combines with J gene TRBJ2-5; with no DNA, the TCRdb D assignment of TRBD1 cannot be verified. The CDR3 is 13 residues long. From germline, CDR1 is DFQATT and CDR2 SNEGSKA (reference sequence). The CDR3 here is CSAARGTQETQYF.

This rearrangement joins TRBV5-6 to TRBJ2-7; TCRdb lists TRBD1, though no DNA is available to test this call. The CDR3 spans 16 residues. The germline CDR1 and CDR2 sequences are SGHDT and YYEEEE. The chain's CDR3 is CASSSRGILWGYEQYF.

The chain joins TRBV20-1 to TRBJ1-3; TCRdb indicates TRBD1, and absent DNA this call remains unverified. This CDR3 is 15 amino acids long. CDR1 and CDR2 from the germline V gene are DFQATT and SNEGSKA (reference sequence). CDR3 protein: CSAWGTGPSGNTIYF.

The chain joins TRBV6-1 to TRBJ2-6. Germline assignment: CDR1 MNHNS and CDR2 SASEGT. The CDR3 runs 17 residues. The CDR3 region is CASSPRFGSSGANVLTF.

The genes are TRBV7-9 and TRBJ1-2; TCRdb's assignment of TRBD1 cannot be checked, as there is no DNA. This CDR3 contains 15 residues. Per the germline V gene, CDR1 is SEHNR and CDR2 is FQNEAQ (reference sequence). CDR3 sequence reads: CASSLTGDTNYGYTF.

This sequence joins TRBV18 and TRBJ2-7. CDR1 and CDR2 (germline): KGHSH, LQKENI. This CDR3 contains 15 residues. CDR3: CASSPEVGLDYEQYF.

CDR3 in amino acids: CASSLDYATYEQYF. The J gene is TRBJ2-7, the V gene TRBV7-2. Germline V gene lookup returns CDR1 SGHTA and CDR2 FQGNSA. The CDR3 runs to 14 residues.

The gene calls are TRBV5-1 and TRBJ1-4; TCRdb's D call of TRBD1 is untestable without DNA. This CDR3 comprises 16 residues. Per germline, CDR1 SGHRS and CDR2 YFSETQ. CDR3 protein: CASSLGGQGAGEKLFF.

The gene calls are TRBV4-1 and TRBJ2-5; the D call from TCRdb, TRBD1, cannot be confirmed without DNA. The CDR3 loop spans 16 amino acids. Germline CDR1 and CDR2: MGHRA and YSYEKL. The CDR3 spells CASSRRWSGGKETQYF.

CDR3 region: CSARGSGSEQYF. The genes are TRBV20-1 and TRBJ2-7; as DNA is missing, the TRBD2 call by TCRdb cannot be tested. This CDR3 has 12 amino acids. Germline CDR1 reads DFQATT; CDR2 reads SNEGSKA (reference sequence).

This chain joins TRBV20-1 and TRBJ2-3; the TRBD2 assignment by TCRdb is unverifiable without DNA. The germline CDR1 and CDR2 sequences are DFQATT and SNEGSKA (reference sequence). The CDR3 sequence is 15 residues long. The CDR3 is CSARHSGGAGDTQYF.

The rearrangement joins TRBV19 to TRBJ1-4. This CDR3 contains 12 residues. Germline lookup yields CDR1 LNHDA and CDR2 SQIVND (reference sequence). The CDR3 is CANSQVVEKLFF.

The V gene is TRBV12-3 or TRBV12-4, the J gene TRBJ1-2; TCRdb's D call of TRBD1 is untestable without DNA. The CDR3 has 13 residues. CDR3 in amino acids: CASGIGGHYGYTF.